Detailed here is one T cell receptor beta chain. Its antigen is not identified. The data were obtained in a study of T cell responses to AZD1222 COVID-19 vaccine. Study-wide findings and caveats: Mostly white British, mostly female donors; authors suggested clonal diversity may be underestimated.

The protocol was immunoSEQ multiplex PCR, while the TCRdb copy is restricted to in-frame clones and leaves out a portion. The profile shows tens of thousands of clones, roughly 85% of them singletons. Analyses pooled second doses at about 4 or about 12 weeks. The starting material was peripheral blood, obtained 28 days after the second AZD1222 dose. The clonotype originates from an adult who received the AZD1222 COVID-19 vaccine.

The CDR3 loop reads CASSRSTSGSTGELFF. CDR3 nucleotides: TGTGCCAGCAGCCGATCGACTAGCGGGAGCACCGGGGAGCTGTTTTTT. This chain links TRBV4-2 with TRBJ2-2; 12 bases are a match to TRBD2. The CDR3 spans 16 residues. CDR1 is LGHNA, CDR2 YNFKEQ, per germline. Trimming took 4 bases from V and 4 from J; bases not matched to a gene: 4.